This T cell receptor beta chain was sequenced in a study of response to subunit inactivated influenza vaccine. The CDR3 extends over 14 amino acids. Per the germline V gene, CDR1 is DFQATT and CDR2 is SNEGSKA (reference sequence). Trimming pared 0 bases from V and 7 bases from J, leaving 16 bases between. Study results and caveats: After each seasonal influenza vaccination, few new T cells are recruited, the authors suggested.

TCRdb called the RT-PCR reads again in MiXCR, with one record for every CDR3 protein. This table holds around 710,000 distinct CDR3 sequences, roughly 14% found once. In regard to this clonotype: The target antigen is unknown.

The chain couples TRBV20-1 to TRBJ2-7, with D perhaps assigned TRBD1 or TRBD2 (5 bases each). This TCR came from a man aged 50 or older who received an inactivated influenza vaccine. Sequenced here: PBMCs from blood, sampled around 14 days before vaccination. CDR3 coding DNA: TGCAGTGCTAGAGATAGGGACGGGTATCGGGAGCAGTACTTC. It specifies CSARDRDGYREQYF.